Sequencing of this T cell receptor (beta chain) was carried out in a study of identical twins. Study conclusions and caveats: Invariant populations such as MAIT and iNKT cells could partly muddle zero-insertion analyses. In cord blood, abundant beta clonotypes had fewer insertions; memory showed no trend. Researchers reported weaker excess twin sharing in beta out-of-frame sequences.

Germline lookup yields CDR1 LGHDT and CDR2 YNNKEL (reference sequence). V lost 2 bases to trimming and J lost 5 bases, with 10 bases between them. This CDR3 has 14 residues. Of note for this clonotype: Its cognate antigen is unknown.

A universal primer site was added by template switching, and unique molecular identifiers were carried by the cDNA. TCRdb reprocessed the 5' RACE reads with MiXCR, giving one entry per CDR3 protein. There are 750,000 to 950,000 distinct CDR3 sequences in the sample; roughly 12% occur only once, and around 1.5% lies in the top ten. This sample was also put to use in a study of yellow fever vaccine responses in identical twins.

The receptor was derived from a woman between 18 and 30 years old in good health. The J gene is TRBJ2-4, the V gene TRBV3-1, with D perhaps assigned TRBD1 or TRBD2 (5 bases each). Sequencing was done on a sample of PBMCs. In nucleotides, the CDR3 is TGTGCCAGCAGCCAACCTGGGGGACAAAACATTCAGTACTTC. This codes for CASSQPGGQNIQYF.